In its sample, the clone carrying this T cell receptor (beta chain) was seen once. Patients in Seattle were enrolled during active infection, then followed longitudinally. V shed 4 bases and J 5 bases; nucleotides not matched to a gene: 6. Per the germline V gene, CDR1 is KGHSH and CDR2 is LQKENI. This CDR3 spans 15 amino acids. The data are from a study of blood T cell repertoires in COVID-19. Authors' analysis steps: How many nucleated cells were present was estimated from reference gene primer amplification. The repertoire was sequenced with immunoSEQ multiplex PCR; TCRdb's copy has only in-frame clones and lacks some. The DNA gave D and trimming, while V, J and clone size come from that table. Among 150,000 to 200,000 clones, over 70% were seen once, and the ten largest hold 5.5% to 8%.

The chain is built from TRBV18 and TRBJ1-2, with 11 bases matching TRBD1. The sequenced material came from peripheral blood. This clonotype was obtained from a woman in her thirties or forties with COVID-19, enrolled during active disease. CDR3 in DNA: TGTGCCAGCTCACTAGGACAGGGGGCTCAATATGGCTACACCTTC. It encodes CASSLGQGAQYGYTF.